These 24 T cell receptor beta chains were sequenced from one sample in a study of T cell clonality in common variable immunodeficiency. Assay used: immunoSEQ multiplex PCR; TCRdb lists only in-frame clones, some missing. The data show 40,000 or so clones, with none appearing a single time. The sample comprised peripheral blood mononuclear cells. The receptors here all came from a person aged 18 to 75 in good health.

The table lists this clone with many counts. The CDR3 end falls 3 residues outside the read, so it is completed with the germline J gene. The V gene is TRBV6-1, the J gene TRBJ1-6; the match to TRBD1 covers 9 bases. Germline loops: CDR1 MNHNS, CDR2 SASEGT. J was trimmed by 9 bases and V by 1 base; bases with no gene match: 1. The CDR3 is made up of 14 amino acids. CDR3 DNA, as far as it was read: TGTGCCAGCAGTGAAGGGACAGGGGTTTCACCC. It encodes CASSEGTGVSP. The entire CDR3 is CASSEGTGVSPLHF.

In regard to this clone: The CDR3 is cut off 3 residues early in the read; its end comes from the germline J gene. The chain couples TRBV20-1 to TRBJ2-1; a possible D gene is TRBD1 (6 bases). CDR1 and CDR2 (germline): DFQATT, SNEGSKA (reference sequence). V was clipped by 6 bases and J by 5 bases, with 14 bases between them. The CDR3 is 13 amino acids. Partial CDR3 DNA: TGCAGTGCAAGGGGGTACCCGAACAATGAG. It yields the protein CSARGYPNNE. From start to end, the CDR3 is CSARGYPNNEQFF.

There are a few counts of this clone. The junction departs from the called germline gene at one end, perhaps through a read error. The read comes to an end 3 residues before the CDR3 does, leaving the germline J gene to fill in the end. The genes are TRBV7-7 and TRBJ2-3; 7 bases align to TRBD1. The germline CDR1 and CDR2 sequences are SSHAT and FNYEAQ (reference sequence). This CDR3 region has 13 residues. The CDR3 sequence is CASSTSTGTSQYF. The part of the CDR3 DNA that was read is TGTGCTAGCAGCACCTCGACAGGGACATCG.

This clone was seen many times. The read falls 3 residues short of the CDR3 end, and the missing part is taken from the germline J gene. The V and J genes are TRBV11-2 and TRBJ2-5; D is unclear. In germline, CDR1 is SGHAT, CDR2 FQNNGV. This CDR3 region has 12 residues. Trimming removed 0 bases at V and 4 bases at J, with 3 bases between. CDR3 DNA, as far as it was read: TGTGCCAGCAGCTTAGATATAGAGACC. Residues: CASSLDIET. The CDR3 reads in full as CASSLDIETQYF.

This clone appeared many times. The sequenced fragment ends 3 residues before the CDR3 boundary, so the rest is inferred from the germline J gene. The chain links TRBV29-1 to TRBJ1-5, with D perhaps TRBD1 (6 bases). Germline V gene lookup returns CDR1 SQVTM and CDR2 ANQGSEA. CDR3 length equals 17 residues. The ends were cut back, 4 bases at V and 1 base at J, with 20 bases in the middle. The CDR3 DNA, read in part, is TGCAGCGTTGTTCTGGGGGCGCGCGGATTGAGCAATCAGCCC. It encodes CSVVLGARGLSNQP. The entire CDR3 reads CSVVLGARGLSNQPQHF.

Ten or more counts support this clone. The CDR3 goes on 3 residues after the read ends, and that part is filled in from the germline J gene. V and J are TRBV5-1 and TRBJ2-2; TRBD1 aligns across 7 bases. Germline CDR1 and CDR2: SGHRS and YFSETQ. J lost 7 bases, V lost 0 bases, and 9 bases had no gene match. The length of the CDR3 is 16 residues. CDR3 DNA (partial): TGCGCCAGCAGCTTGGTAGGGGGCGCGTATGGCGGGGAG. Translation gives CASSLVGGAYGGE. The entire CDR3 protein is CASSLVGGAYGGELFF.

This clone was recorded at least ten times. The CDR3 goes on 3 residues after the read ends, and that part is filled in from the germline J gene. V usage is TRBV4-1 and J usage is TRBJ2-5; TRBD1 matches at 10 bases. There are 13 residues in the CDR3. The germline CDR1 and CDR2 sequences are MGHRA and YSYEKL. J gave up 3 bases and V 5 bases, and 0 bases lay outside the gene matches. CDR3 sequence reads: CASSGTGEETQYF. The covered CDR3 bases are TGCGCCAGCAGCGGGACAGGGGAAGAGACC.

This clone occurred many times. The read gets to within 3 residues of the CDR3 end, and the germline J gene fills in the rest. The chain links TRBV29-1 to TRBJ2-3; possible D gene TRBD1, 5 bases. The CDR3 extends over 16 amino acids. V shed 3 bases and J shed 3 bases, with 19 bases lying between them. Germline CDR1 SQVTM, CDR2 ANQGSEA. This chain's CDR3 is CSVDDKGRGWTDTQYF. Incomplete CDR3 DNA: TGCAGCGTTGACGATAAGGGGCGAGGATGGACAGATACG.

This clone has at least ten counts. The read ends 3 residues shy of where the CDR3 ends; the end is completed using the germline J gene. The rearrangement joins TRBV7-2 to TRBJ2-5, with D possibly TRBD2 on 7 matching bases. V lost 3 bases, J lost 5 bases, and 13 bases lay in between. In germline, CDR1 is SGHTA, CDR2 FQGNSA. This CDR3 contains 14 residues. The CDR3 reads CASSLGGPGETQYF. The part of the CDR3 DNA that was read is TGTGCCAGCAGCTTGGGGGGGCCCGGGGAGACC.

In its sample, this clone was seen a few times. The chain's CDR3 is CASSAGQGPSYDYTF. The part of the CDR3 DNA that was read is TGTGCCAGTAGTGCAGGACAGGGGCCCTCCTACGAC. The chain uses TRBV19 and TRBJ1-2; 9 bases align to TRBD1. The CDR3 end falls 3 residues outside the read, so it is completed with the germline J gene. The CDR3 is 15 amino acids. Germline V gene data show CDR1 as LNHDA and CDR2 as SQIVND (reference sequence). The full variable domain, with the rest looked up from reference TRBV19 and TRBJ1-2, is DGGITQSPKYLFRKEGQNVTLSCEQNLNHDAMYWYRQDPGQGLRLIYYSQIVNDFQKGDIAEGYSVSREKKESFPLTVTSAQKNPTAFYLCASSAGQGPSYDYTFGSGTRLTVV.

This clone was observed many times. The read ends 3 residues before the CDR3 terminus; that terminus is restored from the germline J gene. The rearrangement joins TRBV7-8 to TRBJ2-5, with 11 bases matching TRBD1. Germline lookup yields CDR1 SGHVS and CDR2 FQNEAQ. The CDR3 has 13 amino acids. The V gene end was trimmed by 5 bases and the J gene end by 7 bases; junction bases not matched to a gene: 3. The part of the CDR3 DNA that was read is TGTGCCAGCAGCCAGGACAGGGGGCGGACC. Translation gives CASSQDRGRT. The full CDR3 is CASSQDRGRTQYF. Full variable domain (outside the CDR3, taken from reference TRBV7-8 and TRBJ2-5): GAGVSQSPRYKVAKRGQDVALRCDPISGHVSLFWYQQALGQGPEFLTYFQNEAQLDKSGLPSDRFFAERPEGSVSTLKIQRTQQEDSAVYLCASSQDRGRTQYFGPGTRLLVL.

This clone was seen at least ten times. The read terminates 3 residues before the CDR3 end, so the remaining end is supplied by the germline J gene. This chain joins TRBV20-1 and TRBJ2-7; 8 nucleotides line up with TRBD2. CDR3 length: 15 residues. Germline trimming cut 3 bases from V and 0 bases from J; bases unmatched to any gene: 7. Germline V gene lookup returns CDR1 DFQATT and CDR2 SNEGSKA (reference sequence). CDR3 loop: CSASPGLAHSYEQYF. The covered CDR3 bases are TGCAGTGCTAGTCCAGGACTAGCTCACTCCTACGAG.

The table lists this clone with many counts. The CDR3 end lies 3 residues beyond the end of the read and is filled in from the germline J gene. The rearrangement uses TRBV30 and TRBJ2-2; TRBD1 is a possible D gene (5 bases). The germline V gene has CDR1 GTSNPN and CDR2 SVGIG (reference sequence). V lost 8 bases and J lost 1, with 11 bases in between. The CDR3 loop spans 13 amino acids. The CDR3 reads CAGATRNTGELFF. CDR3 DNA, as far as it was read: TGTGCCGGGGCGACTCGGAACACCGGGGAG.

This clone was counted many times. Read coverage stops 3 residues before the CDR3 terminus; the germline J gene supplies the remainder. The chain joins TRBV6-2 or TRBV6-3 to TRBJ2-3, with 15 nucleotides matching TRBD2. CDR3 length: 16 amino acids. V dropped 6 bases and J dropped 1; count of bases not matched to a gene: 2. CDR1 and CDR2 from the germline V gene are MNHEY and SVGEGT. The sequenced part of the CDR3 DNA is TGTGCCAGCAGCGGACTAGCGGGGGGGGGCACAGATACG. This sequence encodes CASSGLAGGGTDT. The whole CDR3 region reads CASSGLAGGGTDTQYF.

This clone was seen many times. The CDR3 DNA, read in part, is TGTGCCAGCAGCCGTCTTTATGACAAGGCCTGGAACACCGGGGAG. Translating it yields CASSRLYDKAWNTGE. The CDR3 reads in full as CASSRLYDKAWNTGELFF. V usage is TRBV7-6 and J usage is TRBJ2-2; D is unclear. The read stops 3 residues short of the end of the CDR3; the missing end is completed from the germline J gene. There are 18 residues in the CDR3. V was trimmed by 5 bases and J by 1 base, leaving 20 bases between them. Germline loops: CDR1 SGHVS, CDR2 FNYEAQ.

The sample holds many counts of this clone. The sequenced fragment ends 3 residues before the CDR3 boundary, so the rest is inferred from the germline J gene. V is TRBV30 and J is TRBJ1-4; 7 nucleotides match TRBD1. V lost 3 bases, J lost 7 bases, and 8 bases stayed unmatched. The germline V gene has CDR1 GTSNPN and CDR2 SVGIG (reference sequence). CDR3 size: 14 residues. CDR3: CAWREGQKAEKLFF. The covered CDR3 bases are TGTGCCTGGAGAGAGGGACAGAAAGCTGAAAAA.

Ten or more counts support this clone. The read falls 3 residues short of the CDR3 end, and the missing part is taken from the germline J gene. The chain is built from TRBV5-6 and TRBJ2-7; 9 bases map to TRBD2. The length of the CDR3 is 15 residues. V lost 4 bases to trimming and J lost 2 bases; unmatched junction nucleotides: 7. Germline CDR1 SGHDT, CDR2 YYEEEE. CDR3 DNA (partial): TGTGCCAGCAGCGCCATAGCGGGAGAAGCCTACGAG. Its translation is CASSAIAGEAYE. The complete CDR3 sequence is CASSAIAGEAYEQYF.

This clone was detected a few times. The CDR3 end is not reached by the read, which stops 3 residues before it; the germline J gene fills it in. This rearrangement joins TRBV7-9 to TRBJ1-3, with 7 bases fitting TRBD1. The CDR3 contains 14 residues. Germline V gene lookup returns CDR1 SEHNR and CDR2 FQNEAQ (reference sequence). V shed 5 bases, J shed 1 base, and the junction held 2 bases outside the gene matches. The CDR3 DNA, read in part, is TGTGCCAGCAGCCAGGGACAGTCTGGAAACACC. Residues: CASSQGQSGNT. In full, the CDR3 reads CASSQGQSGNTIYF.

This clone was recorded many times. The DNA ends 3 residues before the CDR3 does, and the rest of the CDR3 is filled in from the germline J gene. The rearrangement links TRBV20-1 to TRBJ2-3; no clear D. Per germline, CDR1 DFQATT and CDR2 SNEGSKA (reference sequence). There are 15 residues in the CDR3. The V end lost 6 bases, the J end lost 1 base, and 17 bases lay between the germline ends. CDR3 sequence reads: CSANPLWARTDTQYF. The CDR3 DNA, read in part, is TGCAGTGCCAATCCACTCTGGGCTCGCACAGATACG.

This clone was recorded many times. The read ends 3 residues before the CDR3 terminus; that terminus is restored from the germline J gene. This rearrangement joins TRBV20-1 to TRBJ2-1, with 9 bases aligning to TRBD2. The CDR3 runs to 21 residues. The J segment lost 6 bases and the V segment lost 1 base, leaving 25 bases of the junction unmatched. Per the germline V gene, CDR1 is DFQATT and CDR2 is SNEGSKA (reference sequence). The sequenced part of the CDR3 DNA is TGCAGTGCTAGAGTTGGCACCGGACGGGTACGCAAAGGGACTAGCATCAATGAG. It encodes CSARVGTGRVRKGTSINE. The complete CDR3 reads CSARVGTGRVRKGTSINEQFF.

This clone was detected ten times or more. This CDR3 is CAWSVRGNQPQHF. Incomplete CDR3 DNA: TGTGCCTGGAGTGTTCGGGGGAATCAGCCC. This chain links TRBV30 with TRBJ1-5, with D possibly matching TRBD1 (5 bases). The sequence runs out 3 residues before the end of the CDR3; the remainder is reconstructed from the germline J gene. V lost 0 bases and J 4 bases, leaving 7 bases between the germline ends. Germline assignment: CDR1 GTSNPN and CDR2 SVGIG (reference sequence). The CDR3 has 13 amino acids.

This clone was seen only a few times. The read comes to an end 3 residues before the CDR3 does, leaving the germline J gene to fill in the end. The rearrangement links TRBV7-3 to TRBJ2-5; TRBD1 agrees at 12 bases. This CDR3 is 16 amino acids long. Per germline, CDR1 SGHTA and CDR2 FQGTGA. The CDR3 sequence is CASSPQPGQGADTQYF. The part of the CDR3 DNA that was read is TGTGCCAGCAGCCCCCAACCGGGACAGGGGGCGGATACC.

This clone has ten or more counts. The read stops 3 residues short of the end of the CDR3; the missing end is completed from the germline J gene. The chain joins TRBV20-1 to TRBJ2-3; the match to TRBD1 covers 8 bases. The CDR3 has 14 residues. From germline, CDR1 is DFQATT and CDR2 SNEGSKA (reference sequence). With V trimmed by 1 base and J by 4 bases, 4 bases remained unmatched. CDR3 DNA (partial): TGCAGTGCTAGAGGGACAGGGCATGCAGATACG. This encodes CSARGTGHADT. The CDR3, in full, reads CSARGTGHADTQYF.

This clone was found a few times. The read ends 3 residues shy of where the CDR3 ends; the end is completed using the germline J gene. The V call is TRBV19, the J call TRBJ2-4; 7 bases are a match to TRBD1. The CDR3 totals 17 residues. The germline CDR1 and CDR2 sequences are LNHDA and SQIVND (reference sequence). The covered CDR3 bases are TGTGCCAGTAGCCCTTCCCTTTCGACAGGGATTCTCTATGGT. It specifies CASSPSLSTGILYG. The full CDR3 sequence reads CASSPSLSTGILYGQYF.